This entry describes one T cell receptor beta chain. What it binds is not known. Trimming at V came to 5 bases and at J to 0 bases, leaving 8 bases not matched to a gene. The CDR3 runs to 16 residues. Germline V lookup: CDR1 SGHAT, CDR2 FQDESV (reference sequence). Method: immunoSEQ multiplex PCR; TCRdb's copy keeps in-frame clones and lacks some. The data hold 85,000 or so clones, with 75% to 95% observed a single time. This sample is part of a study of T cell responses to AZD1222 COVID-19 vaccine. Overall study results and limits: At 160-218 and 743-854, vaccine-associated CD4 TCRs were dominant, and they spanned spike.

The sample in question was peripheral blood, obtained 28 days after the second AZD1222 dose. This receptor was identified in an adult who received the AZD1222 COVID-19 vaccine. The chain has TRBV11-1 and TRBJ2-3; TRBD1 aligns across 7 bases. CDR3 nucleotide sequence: TGTGCCAGCAGCGATATACAGGGGCCCAGCACAGATACGCAGTATTTT. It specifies CASSDIQGPSTDTQYF.